The clone carrying this T cell receptor beta chain was observed many times. No antigen is known for it. Original handling: Building a distant-metastasis classifier for papillary thyroid cancer drew on CDR3 differences across clinicopathological groups. MiXCR re-clonotyped the PCR reads for TCRdb. The V and J calls were determined by TCRdb, not by the authors. The profile covers 64,000 or so clones, with around 15% appearing a single time and roughly a tenth taken by the ten largest. This sample stems from a study of metastatic and nonmetastatic thyroid tumors. Study at large: A comparison of repertoires was made across blood and tumor or nodule tissue from malignant and benign thyroid patients. The study, taken as a whole, reports: Reportedly, malignant thyroid tumors had significantly higher TCR beta diversity than benign nodules, in blood and tumor.

The CDR3 runs 11 residues. Germline CDR1 is DFQATT and CDR2 is SNEGSKA (reference sequence). V lost 6 bases and J lost 1, with 6 bases in between. Among the patients, none had received any treatment before thyroid surgery. J is TRBJ1-1 and V is TRBV20-1, with unresolved D. This receptor was identified in a male donor with papillary thyroid cancer or a benign thyroid nodule (not recorded which). Some clones in this sample may be carry-over from other donors' samples. The sample was blood. The CDR3 here is CSAPRNTEAFF. CDR3 coding DNA: TGCAGTGCCCCCAGGAACACTGAAGCTTTCTTT.